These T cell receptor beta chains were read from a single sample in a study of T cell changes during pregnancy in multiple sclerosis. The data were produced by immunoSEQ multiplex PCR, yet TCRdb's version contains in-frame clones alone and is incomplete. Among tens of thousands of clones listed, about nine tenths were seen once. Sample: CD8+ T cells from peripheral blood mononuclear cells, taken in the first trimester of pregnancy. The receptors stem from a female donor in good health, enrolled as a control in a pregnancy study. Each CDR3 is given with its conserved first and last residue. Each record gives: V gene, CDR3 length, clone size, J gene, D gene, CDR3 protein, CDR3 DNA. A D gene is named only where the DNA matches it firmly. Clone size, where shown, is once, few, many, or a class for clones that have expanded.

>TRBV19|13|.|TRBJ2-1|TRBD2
CASSTLAGYEQFF
TGTGCCAGTAGTACCCTAGCGGGGTACGAGCAGTTCTTC
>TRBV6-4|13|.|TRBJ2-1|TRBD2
CASQRGDMDEQFF
TGTGCCAGCCAGCGGGGGGATATGGATGAGCAGTTCTTC
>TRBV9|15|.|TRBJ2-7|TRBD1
CASSEGTGAVYEQYF
TGTGCCAGCAGCGAGGGGACAGGGGCGGTTTACGAGCAGTACTTC
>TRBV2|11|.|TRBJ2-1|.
CASRGYNEQFF
TGTGCCAGCCGGGGGTACAATGAGCAGTTCTTC
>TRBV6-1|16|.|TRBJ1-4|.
CASSEGTIATNEKLFF
TGTGCCAGCAGTGAAGGGACAATCGCAACTAATGAAAAACTGTTTTTT
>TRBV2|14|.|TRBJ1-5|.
CASRNPGLGQPQHF
TGTGCCAGCAGGAACCCAGGGTTAGGACAGCCCCAGCATTTT
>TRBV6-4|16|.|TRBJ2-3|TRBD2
CASAPGTSGGGDTQYF
TGTGCCAGCGCTCCCGGGACTAGCGGGGGTGGCGATACGCAGTATTTT
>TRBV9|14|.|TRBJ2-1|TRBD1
CASGSGGTTNEQFF
TGTGCCAGTGGATCAGGGGGCACGACCAATGAGCAGTTCTTC
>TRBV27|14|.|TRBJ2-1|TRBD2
CATSRGGSYNEQFF
TGTGCTACTTCCCGGGGGGGGTCCTACAATGAGCAGTTCTTC
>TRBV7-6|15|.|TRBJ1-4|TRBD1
CASSPWTGTNEKLFF
TGTGCCAGCAGCCCTTGGACAGGGACTAATGAAAAACTGTTTTTT
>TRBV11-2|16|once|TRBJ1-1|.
CASSPRGKVSNTEAFF
TGTGCCAGCAGCCCCCGGGGAAAGGTCTCGAACACTGAAGCTTTCTTT
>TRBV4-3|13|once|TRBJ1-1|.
CASTQGPNTEAFF
TGCGCCAGCACCCAGGGCCCGAACACTGAAGCTTTCTTT
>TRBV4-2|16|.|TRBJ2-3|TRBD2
CASSPTSGGWGDTQYF
TGTGCCAGCAGCCCCACTAGCGGGGGGTGGGGAGATACGCAGTATTTT
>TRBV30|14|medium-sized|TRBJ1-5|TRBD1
CAWSDRQGHQPQHF
TGTGCCTGGAGCGACCGACAGGGGCATCAGCCCCAGCATTTT
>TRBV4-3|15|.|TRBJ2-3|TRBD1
CASSQGTGARDTQYF
TGCGCCAGCAGCCAAGGGACAGGGGCAAGGGATACGCAGTATTTT
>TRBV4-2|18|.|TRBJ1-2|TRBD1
CASSQDVLQGANYYGYTF
TGTGCCAGCAGCCAAGATGTTCTACAGGGGGCGAACTACTATGGCTACACCTTC
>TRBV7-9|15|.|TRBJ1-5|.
CASTPSWPRSQPQHF
TGTGCCAGCACGCCGAGTTGGCCCCGGAGTCAGCCCCAGCATTTT
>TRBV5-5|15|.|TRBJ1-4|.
CASSLYGNTNEKLFF
TGTGCCAGCAGCTTGTACGGGAACACTAATGAAAAACTGTTTTTT
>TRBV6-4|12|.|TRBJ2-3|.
CASSSGTDTQYF
TGTGCCAGCAGTTCCGGCACAGATACGCAGTATTTT
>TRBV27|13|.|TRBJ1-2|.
CASSTHREGGYTF
TGTGCCAGCAGTACCCACAGGGAAGGTGGCTACACCTTC